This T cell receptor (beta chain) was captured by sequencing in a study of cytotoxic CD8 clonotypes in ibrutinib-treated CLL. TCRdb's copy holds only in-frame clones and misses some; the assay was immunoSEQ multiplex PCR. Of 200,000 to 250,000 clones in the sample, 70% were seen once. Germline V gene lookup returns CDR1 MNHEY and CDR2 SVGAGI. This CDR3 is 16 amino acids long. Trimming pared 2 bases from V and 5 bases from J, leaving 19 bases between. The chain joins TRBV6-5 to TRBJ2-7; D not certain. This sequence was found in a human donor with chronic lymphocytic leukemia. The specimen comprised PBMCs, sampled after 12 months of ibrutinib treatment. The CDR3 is CASSYIGPQRVHEQYF. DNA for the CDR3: TGTGCCAGCAGTTACATCGGGCCGCAAAGGGTCCACGAGCAGTACTTC.